This section outlines one T cell receptor (beta chain) sequence together with its context. The sample comes from a study of T cell repertoires in cytomegalovirus infection. Turning to the study itself: CMV infection and matching HLA type were both indicated by public TCR beta signatures.

V was pared by 3 bases and J by 9 bases, with 17 bases between. CDR3 length: 13 residues. Per the germline V gene, CDR1 is SQVTM and CDR2 is ANQGSEA. One entry per CDR3 protein, called by TCRdb with MiXCR from the reads. The data show hundreds of thousands of distinct CDR3 sequences, with roughly 6.5% seen just once and about 6% held by the top ten. The J gene is TRBJ1-1, the V gene TRBV29-1, with a weak D call TRBD1 (6 bases). This sequence was found in a human donor in good health (CMV status not recorded). Some clones in this sample may be carry-over from other donors' samples. Sequencing used PBMCs. This chain's CDR3 is CSVETGVGVKAFF. CDR3 DNA sequence: TGCAGCGTTGAGACAGGAGTAGGAGTGAAAGCTTTCTTT.